These T cell receptor beta chains were read from a single sample in a study of cytomegalovirus exposure and HLA in healthy donors. The assay was immunoSEQ multiplex PCR, and TCRdb's table has in-frame clones only and misses some. The ten top clones account for roughly 3.4%, within a sample of 80,000 to 100,000 clones. The sequenced sample was PBMCs. All receptors derive from a woman aged 25 to 39 in good health and CMV-seronegative. Both conserved end residues are part of each CDR3. D genes are given only for firm matches.

d_gene	v_gene	j_gene	CDR3aa	CDR3nt
.	TRBV10-2	TRBJ1-1	CATASMNTEAFF	TGCGCCACCGCCTCTATGAACACTGAAGCTTTCTTT
.	TRBV7-3	TRBJ2-1	CASSLTGQGEQFF	TGTGCCAGCAGTCTTACAGGGCAAGGCGAGCAGTTCTTC
.	TRBV6-4	TRBJ1-2	CASSDSEGVEGYTF	TGTGCCAGCAGTGACTCTGAGGGGGTAGAAGGCTACACCTTC
TRBD1	TRBV11-2	TRBJ1-2	CASSLPTTGGIDYGYTF	TGTGCCAGCAGCTTGCCCACGACAGGGGGAATAGACTATGGCTACACCTTC
.	TRBV2	TRBJ1-5	CASSDHDRSDQPQHF	TGTGCCAGCAGTGATCATGACAGGAGCGATCAGCCCCAGCATTTT
.	TRBV19	TRBJ2-2	CASSLARNTGELFF	TGTGCCAGTAGTTTAGCTCGGAACACCGGGGAGCTGTTTTTT
.	TRBV28	TRBJ1-2	CASRGNYGYTF	TGTGCCAGCCGGGGGAACTATGGCTACACCTTC
TRBD1	TRBV6-5	TRBJ2-3	CASNTQGASTDTQYF	TGTGCCAGCAATACCCAGGGGGCCAGCACAGATACGCAGTATTTT
.	TRBV10-2	TRBJ1-3	CASSDRGPFSGNTIYF	TGCGCCAGCAGTGACAGGGGACCGTTCTCTGGAAACACCATATATTTT
TRBD1	TRBV7-2	TRBJ1-4	CASSLGDRENEKLFF	TGTGCCAGCAGCTTAGGGGACAGAGAAAATGAAAAACTGTTTTTT
.	TRBV7-9	TRBJ2-7	CASSLVSTLSYEQYF	TGTGCCAGCAGCTTAGTCTCCACACTATCCTACGAGCAGTACTTC
.	TRBV5-6	TRBJ2-7	CASSSSYEQYF	TGTGCCAGCAGCTCCAGCTACGAGCAGTACTTC
.	TRBV2	TRBJ2-5	CASSGVVETQYF	TGTGCCAGTTCAGGGGTCGTGGAGACCCAGTACTTC
TRBD2	TRBV2	TRBJ2-1	CASSSRTSGGFTYNEQFF	TGTGCCAGCAGTTCCCGGACTAGCGGGGGGTTTACCTACAATGAGCAGTTCTTC
.	TRBV5-4	TRBJ2-5	CASSPKDSQETQYF	TGTGCCAGCAGCCCTAAGGACAGCCAAGAGACCCAGTACTTC
TRBD1	TRBV6-5	TRBJ2-7	CASRTGVGTYEQYF	TGTGCCAGCAGAACAGGGGTGGGGACCTACGAGCAGTACTTC
TRBD1	TRBV28	TRBJ1-2	CASKGTGDGYTF	TGTGCCAGCAAGGGGACAGGGGATGGCTACACCTTC
TRBD1	TRBV13	TRBJ2-7	CASSYTGDEQYF	TGTGCCAGCAGCTATACAGGGGACGAGCAGTACTTC
.	TRBV13	TRBJ2-3	CASSLGGPSTDTQYF	TGTGCCAGCAGCTTAGGGGGCCCGAGCACAGATACGCAGTATTTT
.	TRBV9	TRBJ2-1	CASSVVTNNEQFF	TGTGCCAGCAGCGTAGTTACTAACAATGAGCAGTTCTTC
TRBD1	TRBV27	TRBJ1-5	CASSVGTGPNQPQHF	TGTGCCAGCAGTGTAGGGACAGGTCCCAATCAGCCCCAGCATTTT
.	TRBV15	TRBJ1-1	CATSRDRQGMGFF	TGTGCCACCAGCAGAGATCGTCAGGGTATGGGTTTCTTT
TRBD1	TRBV28	TRBJ2-2	CASSPPAGTGNTGELFF	TGTGCCAGCAGTCCCCCCGCCGGGACAGGGAACACCGGGGAGCTGTTTTTT
.	TRBV28	TRBJ1-1	CASPSGTEAFF	TGTGCCAGCCCATCGGGAACTGAAGCTTTCTTT
TRBD2	TRBV6-5	TRBJ2-1	CASSLGRGTYNEQFF	TGTGCCAGCAGCCTGGGGCGGGGGACCTACAATGAGCAGTTCTTC
TRBD2	TRBV28	TRBJ2-3	CASSPRLAGHKDTQYF	TGTGCCAGCAGCCCTCGACTAGCGGGGCACAAAGATACGCAGTATTTT
TRBD2	TRBV28	TRBJ2-7	CASSFPASGTYEQYF	TGTGCCAGCAGTTTTCCGGCTAGCGGGACCTACGAGCAGTACTTC
.	TRBV5-1	TRBJ1-1	CASSDPSGGTEAFF	TGCGCCAGCAGCGACCCTTCGGGGGGCACTGAAGCTTTCTTT
.	TRBV4-1	TRBJ2-1	CASSQDSRRQQFF	TGCGCCAGCAGCCAAGATTCTAGACGGCAGCAGTTCTTC
TRBD2	TRBV29-1	TRBJ2-3	CSVAGGAASTDTQYF	TGCAGCGTTGCGGGGGGGGCAGCTTCCACAGATACGCAGTATTTT
.	TRBV27	TRBJ1-3	CARGDWRRGNTIYF	TGTGCCAGGGGGGACTGGAGGCGGGGAAACACCATATATTTT
.	TRBV28	TRBJ2-7	CASSLSPSYEQYF	TGTGCCAGCAGCCTTTCCCCCTCCTACGAGCAGTACTTC
TRBD2	TRBV7-2	TRBJ2-3	CASSFGLAADTQYF	TGTGCCAGCAGCTTCGGACTAGCGGCAGATACGCAGTATTTT
.	TRBV5-1	TRBJ2-1	CASSLNRDAEQFF	TGCGCCAGCAGCTTAAACAGGGACGCTGAGCAGTTCTTC
.	TRBV6-5	TRBJ1-1	CASSYSRGGTEAFF	TGTGCCAGCAGTTACTCGAGGGGAGGAACTGAAGCTTTCTTT
.	TRBV5-1	TRBJ2-1	CASSFRSVTSSYNEQFF	TGCGCCAGCAGCTTTCGAAGCGTCACGAGCTCCTACAATGAGCAGTTCTTC
.	TRBV28	TRBJ1-1	CASSSSQGNTEAFF	TGTGCCAGCAGTTCCTCACAGGGGAACACTGAAGCTTTCTTT
TRBD1	TRBV29-1	TRBJ1-1	CSVEGQGAEAFF	TGCAGCGTTGAAGGACAGGGGGCTGAAGCTTTCTTT
.	TRBV9	TRBJ1-2	CASSVVQGRGYTF	TGTGCCAGCAGCGTAGTACAGGGAAGGGGCTACACCTTC
TRBD1	TRBV7-9	TRBJ1-4	CASSSWGTDNEKLFF	TGTGCCAGCAGCTCATGGGGGACAGATAATGAAAAACTGTTTTTT
.	TRBV11-2	TRBJ2-7	CASSFRRAYEQYF	TGTGCCAGCAGCTTTCGCAGGGCCTACGAGCAGTACTTC
.	TRBV19	TRBJ2-1	CASRWGLEQFF	TGTGCCAGTAGGTGGGGGCTTGAGCAGTTCTTC
.	TRBV6-1	TRBJ2-7	CASSEPPSPGVYEQYF	TGTGCCAGCAGTGAACCTCCTAGTCCGGGGGTATACGAGCAGTACTTC
.	TRBV2	TRBJ1-3	CASSVGGSGNTIYF	TGTGCCAGCAGTGTGGGAGGCTCTGGAAACACCATATATTTT
.	TRBV5-1	TRBJ1-2	CASSPGRKLGYTF	TGCGCCAGCAGCCCGGGAAGGAAGTTGGGCTACACCTTC